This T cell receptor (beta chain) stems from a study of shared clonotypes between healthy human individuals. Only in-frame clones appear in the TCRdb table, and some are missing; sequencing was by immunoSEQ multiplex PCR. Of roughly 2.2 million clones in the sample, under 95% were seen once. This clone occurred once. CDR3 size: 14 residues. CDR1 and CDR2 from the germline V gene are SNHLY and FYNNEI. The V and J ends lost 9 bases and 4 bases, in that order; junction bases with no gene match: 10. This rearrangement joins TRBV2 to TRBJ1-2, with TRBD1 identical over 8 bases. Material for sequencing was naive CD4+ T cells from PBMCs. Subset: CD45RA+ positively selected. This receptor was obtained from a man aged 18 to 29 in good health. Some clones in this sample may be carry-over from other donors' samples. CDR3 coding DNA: TGTGCCAGTGGACAGGGTGGGCAAGGCTATGGCTACACCTTC. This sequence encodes CASGQGGQGYGYTF. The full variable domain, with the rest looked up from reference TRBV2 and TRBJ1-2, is EPEVTQTPSHQVTQMGQEVILRCVPISNHLYFYWYRQILGQKVEFLVSFYNNEISEKSEIFDDQFSVERPDGSNFTLKIRSTKLEDSAMYFCASGQGGQGYGYTFGSGTRLTVV.